Listed below are T cell receptor beta chains from one sample, sequenced in a study of CD4 T cells in relation to SARS-CoV-2 and coronaviruses. This table comes from immunoSEQ multiplex PCR, and its TCRdb copy is limited to in-frame clones, with some not included. Among around 30,000 clones listed, around 76% were seen once. Their cognate antigens are unknown. What was sequenced was memory CD4+ T cells from PBMCs, cultured in vitro. Receptor source: an adult with COVID-19. Each CDR3 is given with its conserved first and last residue. A D gene is named only where the DNA matches it firmly. Expanded clones get a size class; other rows say once, few or many, or leave the size out.

d_call j_call v_call clone_size cdr3_nt cdr3_aa
. TRBJ1-1 TRBV21-1 . TGTGCCAGCAGCAAAGAGGGTAGGGGGGGGGTCTTAGTAGCTTTCTTT CASSKEGRGGVLVAFF
TRBD1 TRBJ1-6 TRBV7-8 . TGTGCCAGCAGCCCGGACAGGGGGAATTCACCCCTCCACTTT CASSPDRGNSPLHF
. TRBJ2-7 TRBV3-1/TRBV3-2 few TGTGCCAGCAGCCCACGGAACTACGAGCAGTACTTC CASSPRNYEQYF
. TRBJ2-2 TRBV28 . TGTGCCAGCAGACGGGGGCGAACCGGGGAGCTGTTTTTT CASRRGRTGELFF
. TRBJ2-5 TRBV28 . TGTGCCAGCAGTTTAGGGATCGACAGCGTTCAAGAGACCCAGTACTTC CASSLGIDSVQETQYF
. TRBJ1-3 TRBV2 . TGTGCCAGCACTCTAACGACCTCTGGAAACACCATATATTTT CASTLTTSGNTIYF
. TRBJ2-5 TRBV2 . TGTGCCAGCAGTGAACCCGTAGAGACCCAGTACTTC CASSEPVETQYF
. TRBJ1-2 TRBV5-6 . TGTGCCAGCAGCTTTATCAGGGGACACGGCTACACCTTC CASSFIRGHGYTF
. TRBJ2-7 TRBV28 . TGTGCCAGCAGTCCCCCCGAGGGATATACCTACGAGCAGTACTTC CASSPPEGYTYEQYF
. TRBJ2-5 TRBV10-3 . TGTGCCATCAGTGAGTCTGAGGGTTTCTCAGAGACCCAGTACTTC CAISESEGFSETQYF
TRBD1 TRBJ2-7 TRBV28 . TGTGCCAGCAGTAAACTGCCGGGACAGGGCTCCTACGAGCAGTACTTC CASSKLPGQGSYEQYF
TRBD2 TRBJ2-7 TRBV7-9 . TGTGCCAGCAGACCAATCCCGGGACTAGCGGTATACGAGCAGTACTTC CASRPIPGLAVYEQYF
TRBD2 TRBJ2-1 TRBV5-1 . TGCGCCAGCATCGAGACTAGCGGTTATTCCTACAATGAGCAGTTCTTC CASIETSGYSYNEQFF
. TRBJ1-3 TRBV9 . TGTGCCAGCAGCGAAGGGCCTCCGGAAAACTCTGGAAACACCATATATTTT CASSEGPPENSGNTIYF
. TRBJ2-3 TRBV24-1 . TGTGCCACCAGTGACCCAATTACAGATACGCAGTATTTT CATSDPITDTQYF
. TRBJ2-1 TRBV9 . TGTGCCAGCAGCGTAGGGACCCGAGCCTACAATGAGCAGTTCTTC CASSVGTRAYNEQFF
. TRBJ2-7 TRBV7-2 once TGTGCCAGCAGCTTGAATTGGGGTGGCTACGAGCAGTACTTC CASSLNWGGYEQYF
. TRBJ2-2 TRBV11-2 . TGTGCCAGCAGCTTTCGGCGGGGCAAGGGGGCGGCCGGGGAGCTGTTTTTT CASSFRRGKGAAGELFF
TRBD2 TRBJ2-1 TRBV7-6 . TGTGCCAGCAGCGGCTATAGCGGGAGCTACAATGAGCAGTTCTTC CASSGYSGSYNEQFF
TRBD2 TRBJ2-3 TRBV28 . TGTGCCAGCAGCATCAGCGGGAGAGTCACAGATACGCAGTATTTT CASSISGRVTDTQYF
. TRBJ2-7 TRBV10-3 . TGTGCCATCGGTGCCGGGATCCAGGGCCACGAGCAGTACTTC CAIGAGIQGHEQYF
. TRBJ2-7 TRBV6-4 . TGTGCCAGCAGTGACCCCCCCCCGGACGCCTACCCCTACGAGCAGTACTTC CASSDPPPDAYPYEQYF
. TRBJ2-5 TRBV25-1 . TGTGCCAGCAGTGAATATGGGGGAGGAGAGACCCAGTACTTC CASSEYGGGETQYF
. TRBJ2-5 TRBV30 . TGTGCCTGGTCCTCGGTAGGGGAGACCCAGTACTTC CAWSSVGETQYF
TRBD2 TRBJ2-3 TRBV5-1 . TGCGCCAGCAGCCCGGCGATGGGACTAGCGGGAGGTACAGATACGCAGTATTTT CASSPAMGLAGGTDTQYF
TRBD1 TRBJ2-7 TRBV5-1 . TGCGCCAGCAGGACAGGGGCCAGCTCCTACGAGCAGTACTTC CASRTGASSYEQYF
. TRBJ2-1 TRBV11-3 few TGTGCCAGCAGCTTAGCTGGGGGAGTCTCCTACAATGAGCAGTTCTTC CASSLAGGVSYNEQFF
TRBD2 TRBJ2-1 TRBV5-4 . TGTGCCAGCAGCGTGGGACTAGCGGGATACAATGAGCAGTTCTTC CASSVGLAGYNEQFF
TRBD1 TRBJ2-4 TRBV30 . TGTGCCTGGAGTGGGGACAGACAAACCAAAAACATTCAGTACTTC CAWSGDRQTKNIQYF
TRBD2 TRBJ2-1 TRBV27 . TGTGCCAGCAGTCTCACCCCCGGGAGGCTTCAAGGCAATGAGCAGTTCTTC CASSLTPGRLQGNEQFF
TRBD2 TRBJ2-1 TRBV4-2 medium-sized TGTGCCAGCAGCCAAGACGGGACTAGCGGTTACAATGAGCAGTTCTTC CASSQDGTSGYNEQFF
TRBD2 TRBJ2-1 TRBV4-1 once TGCGCCAGCAGCCAAGAGCCTAGCGGGAGTTTCAATGAGCAGTTCTTC CASSQEPSGSFNEQFF
TRBD1 TRBJ1-6 TRBV2 . TGTGCCAGCAGTGTGAACACAGGGGGAGTTTCACCCCCCCACTTT CASSVNTGGVSPPHF
TRBD1 TRBJ2-1 TRBV24-1 once TGTGCCACCAGTGATACAGGTCGAGGACAGGGGTACAATGAGCAGTTCTTC CATSDTGRGQGYNEQFF
TRBD2 TRBJ2-3 TRBV28 . TGTGCCAGCAGTTTTCTGCGGGAGGGCCAAAGCACAGATACGCAGTATTTT CASSFLREGQSTDTQYF
. TRBJ1-3 TRBV12-3/TRBV12-4 . TGTGCCACCCAGGAGACCTGGGAAAACACCATATATTTT CATQETWENTIYF